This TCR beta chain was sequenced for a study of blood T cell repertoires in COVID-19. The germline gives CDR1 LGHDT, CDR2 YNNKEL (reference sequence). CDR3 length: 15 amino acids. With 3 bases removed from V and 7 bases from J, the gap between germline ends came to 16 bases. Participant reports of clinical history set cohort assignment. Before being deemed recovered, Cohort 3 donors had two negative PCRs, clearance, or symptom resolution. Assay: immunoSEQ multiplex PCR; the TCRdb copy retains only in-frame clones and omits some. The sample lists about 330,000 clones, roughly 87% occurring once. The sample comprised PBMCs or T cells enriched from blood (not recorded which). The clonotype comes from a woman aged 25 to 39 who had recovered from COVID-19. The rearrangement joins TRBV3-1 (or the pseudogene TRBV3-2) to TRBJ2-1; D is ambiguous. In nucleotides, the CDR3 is TGTGCCAGCAGCCAGTACGGTGGTCTCGGGAATGAGCAGTTCTTC. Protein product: CASSQYGGLGNEQFF.